The 21 T cell receptor beta chains presented below share a single source sample, sequenced in a study of type 1 regulatory T cells. The antigens for these receptors are not known. TCRdb re-called the reads with MiXCR, one entry per CDR3 protein. The data hold about 42,000 distinct CDR3 sequences, with 12% observed a single time. Input material: cultured non-Tr1 T cells, either the whole culture or a sorted T cell fraction (not recorded which). These receptor sequences come from a human donor in good health.

This clonotype has a count of ten or more. This chain uses TRBV12-3 or TRBV12-4 with TRBJ1-4; D gene uncertain. With 1 base removed from V and 8 bases from J, the gap between germline ends came to 2 bases. There are 11 residues in the CDR3. CDR3 nucleotides: TGTGCCAGCAGTTTAGGAGAAAAACTGTTTTTT. Its translation: CASSLGEKLFF.

Many counts were recorded for this clonotype. The chain recombines TRBV12-3 or TRBV12-4 with TRBJ1-4; D unresolved. The V and J ends lost 3 bases and 5 bases respectively, with 4 bases between them. The CDR3 is 12 residues long. The CDR3 region has the DNA TGTGCCAGCAGTTTTGACAATGAAAAACTGTTTTTT. Protein sequence: CASSFDNEKLFF.

This clonotype was picked up one time. This sequence joins TRBV18 and TRBJ1-1; the D gene is possibly TRBD1 (5 bases). Germline V lookup: CDR1 KGHSH, CDR2 LQKENI. The CDR3 is 16 amino acids. V gave up 6 bases and J gave up 1 base, with 18 bases separating them. The CDR3 nucleotides are TGTGCCAGCTCTATCCTCGGCCAGGGCCCGAACACTGAAGCTTTCTTT. It encodes CASSILGQGPNTEAFF.

J is TRBJ1-6 and V is TRBV7-3, with D perhaps matching TRBD1 (6 bases). The CDR3 extends over 14 amino acids. Trimming pared 5 bases from V and 6 bases from J, leaving 11 bases between. The germline CDR1 and CDR2 sequences are SGHTA and FQGTGA. CDR3 in amino acids: CASSPGGGNSPLHF. CDR3 nucleotide sequence: TGTGCCAGCAGCCCCGGGGGCGGTAATTCACCCCTCCACTTT.

Note on this clonotype: A much larger clone differs by one base, so this may be a read error. This sequence joins TRBV5-1 and TRBJ2-1; perhaps D is TRBD1 or TRBD2 (6 bases each). The CDR3 sequence is 15 residues long. V was pared by 6 bases and J by 7 bases, with 20 bases between. The germline gives CDR1 SGHRS, CDR2 YFSETQ. CDR3 residues: CASNPRGTIRNEQFF. CDR3 nucleotide sequence: TGCGCCAGCAACCCTCGCGGGACAATCCGGAATGAGCAGTTCTTC.

In its sample, this clonotype was seen a few times. The rearrangement joins TRBV5-1 to TRBJ2-1; D is ambiguous. V gave up 0 bases and J gave up 7 bases, with 11 bases separating them. Per germline, CDR1 SGHRS and CDR2 YFSETQ. CDR3 length equals 14 residues. The CDR3 is CASSLAKEWNEQFF. The DNA for the CDR3 is TGCGCCAGCAGCTTGGCCAAAGAATGGAATGAGCAGTTCTTC.

Of note for this clonotype: The conserved final phenylalanine or tryptophan is absent from the CDR3, which likely points to a read error. The chain uses TRBV20-1 and TRBJ2-5; 7 bases match TRBD1. The CDR3 is 13 amino acids. V was pared by 6 bases and J by 6 bases, with 10 bases of the junction left unmatched. Per the germline V gene, CDR1 is DFQATT and CDR2 is SNEGSKA (reference sequence). Written as DNA, the CDR3 is TGCAGTGCACCTAAGACAGGGAAGAAGACCCAGTACCTC. Translated, it gives CSAPKTGKKTQYL.

By sample fraction, this clonotype is medium-sized (0.01 to 0.1%). The J gene is TRBJ2-3, the V gene TRBV5-1, with 14 bases identical to TRBD2. Germline V gene sequence: CDR1 SGHRS, CDR2 YFSETQ. Trimming cost V 5 bases and J 5 bases; bases outside gene matches: 1. The CDR3 extends over 14 amino acids. As DNA, the CDR3 is TGCGCCAGCAGAGGACTAGCGGGAGGAGATACGCAGTATTTT. Protein: CASRGLAGGDTQYF.

The chain joins TRBV10-3 to TRBJ1-1; weak D call: TRBD1 (6 bases). V lost 11 bases to trimming and J lost 7 bases, with 17 bases between them. The CDR3 loop spans 12 amino acids. The germline CDR1 and CDR2 sequences are ENHRY and SYGVKD. This CDR3 reads CAVRRGEDEAFF. CDR3 nucleotide sequence: TGTGCCGTACGGAGGGGGGAAGATGAAGCTTTCTTT.

This clonotype appeared a few times. The chain combines TRBV7-9 with TRBJ2-3; D may be TRBD1 (6 bases). This CDR3 comprises 15 residues. The V gene lost 6 bases and the J gene lost 2 bases, with 15 bases spanning the gap. Germline V gene data show CDR1 as SEHNR and CDR2 as FQNEAQ (reference sequence). The CDR3 nucleotides read TGTGCCAGCAGATCCCGAGGACAGTCCACAGATACGCAGTATTTT. Amino acid sequence: CASRSRGQSTDTQYF.

This chain connects TRBV7-2 to TRBJ2-4; a weak D match, TRBD2 (6 bases). V was clipped by 3 bases and J by 0 bases, with 15 bases between them. Looked up from germline, CDR1 is SGHTA and CDR2 is FQGNSA. The CDR3 length is 17 residues. The CDR3: CASSLGGAGLAKNIQYF. The DNA for the CDR3 is TGTGCCAGCAGCTTGGGTGGGGCGGGACTAGCCAAAAACATTCAGTACTTC.

This clonotype was detected ten times or more. CDR3 amino acids: CASNGFGGSYEQYF. The DNA of the CDR3 is TGTGCCAGCAACGGATTCGGCGGATCCTACGAGCAGTACTTC. The V gene is TRBV6-2 or TRBV6-3, the J gene TRBJ2-7, with unresolved D. The V end was cut by 7 bases, the J end by 1 base, with 14 bases between. The CDR3 spans 14 residues. The germline CDR1 and CDR2 sequences are MNHEY and SVGEGT.

There are a few counts of this clonotype. The gene calls are TRBV29-1 and TRBJ2-5; 9 nucleotides agree with TRBD2. There are 15 residues in the CDR3. Germline V lookup: CDR1 SQVTM, CDR2 ANQGSEA. The J segment lost 5 bases and the V segment lost 6 bases, leaving 13 bases of the junction unmatched. The CDR3 is CSVTPLAGAWETQYF. The CDR3 DNA is TGCAGCGTCACTCCGTTAGCGGGAGCTTGGGAGACCCAGTACTTC.

This clonotype was seen repeatedly, ten times or more. The V call is TRBV5-1, the J call TRBJ2-3; 7 positions agree with TRBD1. CDR1 SGHRS and CDR2 YFSETQ come from the germline V gene. This CDR3 region has 14 residues. The ends lost 4 bases at V and 2 bases at J; junction bases unmatched: 4. CDR3 protein: CASSPGQHTDTQYF. For the CDR3, the DNA is TGCGCCAGCAGCCCGGGACAGCACACAGATACGCAGTATTTT. The full variable domain, its missing parts supplied by reference TRBV5-1 and TRBJ2-3, is KAGVTQTPRYLIKTRGQQVTLSCSPISGHRSVSWYQQTPGQGLQFLFEYFSETQRNKGNFPGRFSGRQFSNSRSEMNVSTLELGDSALYLCASSPGQHTDTQYFGPGTRLTVL.

This clonotype has only a few counts. V usage is TRBV7-2 and J usage is TRBJ2-3; TRBD2 agrees at 10 bases. Germline CDR1 SGHTA, CDR2 FQGNSA. With V trimmed by 4 bases and J by 2 bases, 6 bases remained unmatched. This CDR3 region has 16 residues. This CDR3 is CASSSRLAGLTDTQYF. The CDR3 DNA is TGTGCCAGCAGCTCCCGACTAGCGGGCCTCACAGATACGCAGTATTTT.

In this sample, this clonotype turned up many times. The J gene is TRBJ1-5, the V gene TRBV18, with 7 nucleotides matching TRBD1. Germline V gene sequence: CDR1 KGHSH, CDR2 LQKENI. The CDR3 runs to 15 residues. The V and J ends lost 6 bases and 10 bases, in that order; junction bases with no gene match: 15. The CDR3 bases are TGTGCCAGCTCTCCAACAGGGACAGCGGTCGGTCCCCAGCATTTT. Its protein product is CASSPTGTAVGPQHF.

This clonotype was counted at least ten times. The chain employs TRBV5-5 and TRBJ2-1, with 10 bases lining up with TRBD1. CDR1 SGHKS and CDR2 YYEKEE come from the germline V gene (reference sequence). This CDR3 spans 15 amino acids. The ends lost 4 bases at V and 4 bases at J; junction bases unmatched: 5. CDR3 in amino acids: CASSRDRGDYNEQFF. The CDR3, as DNA: TGTGCCAGCAGCCGGGACAGGGGCGATTACAATGAGCAGTTCTTC.

This clonotype was observed once. A much larger clone lies a single base off, so this may be a read error. The chain uses TRBV27 and TRBJ2-1; D gene ambiguous. The length of the CDR3 is 15 residues. Looked up from germline, CDR1 is MNHEY and CDR2 is SMNVEV (reference sequence). This chain's CDR3 is CAGSPLISSYNEQFF. The CDR3 coding sequence is TGTGCCGGCAGTCCCCTGATAAGCTCCTACAATGAGCAGTTCTTC.

The rearrangement links TRBV30 to TRBJ2-2, with unresolved D. V was cut by 0 bases and J by 7 bases, with 6 bases left in between. Germline lookup yields CDR1 GTSNPN and CDR2 SVGIG (reference sequence). This CDR3 is 12 amino acids long. Here the CDR3 reads CAWSVQFGELFF. CDR3 nucleotide sequence: TGTGCCTGGAGTGTACAGTTCGGGGAGCTGTTTTTT.

At least ten counts were recorded for this clonotype. This chain joins TRBV7-6 and TRBJ2-5, with unresolved D. The CDR3 has 13 residues. V lost 2 bases, J lost 4 bases, and 8 bases lay in between. Germline CDR1 and CDR2: SGHVS and FNYEAQ. In nucleotides, the CDR3 is TGTGCCAGCAGCTTAATAGGCGCAGAGACCCAGTACTTC. Its translation is CASSLIGAETQYF.

This clonotype qualifies as medium-sized (0.01 to 0.1%). The CDR3 sequence: CASSLAVTTVVTQYF. As DNA, the CDR3 is TGTGCCAGCAGCTTGGCCGTGACGACGGTTGTGACGCAGTATTTT. V and J are TRBV5-5 and TRBJ2-3; D uncertain. The CDR3 spans 15 residues. The germline V gene has CDR1 SGHKS and CDR2 YYEKEE (reference sequence). V dropped 0 bases and J dropped 9 bases, with 17 bases sitting between them. Using reference TRBV5-5 and TRBJ2-3 for the parts outside the CDR3, the full variable domain is DAGVTQSPTHLIKTRGQQVTLRCSPISGHKSVSWYQQVLGQGPQFIFQYYEKEERGRGNFPDRFSARQFPNYSSELNVNALLLGDSALYLCASSLAVTTVVTQYFGPGTRLTVL.